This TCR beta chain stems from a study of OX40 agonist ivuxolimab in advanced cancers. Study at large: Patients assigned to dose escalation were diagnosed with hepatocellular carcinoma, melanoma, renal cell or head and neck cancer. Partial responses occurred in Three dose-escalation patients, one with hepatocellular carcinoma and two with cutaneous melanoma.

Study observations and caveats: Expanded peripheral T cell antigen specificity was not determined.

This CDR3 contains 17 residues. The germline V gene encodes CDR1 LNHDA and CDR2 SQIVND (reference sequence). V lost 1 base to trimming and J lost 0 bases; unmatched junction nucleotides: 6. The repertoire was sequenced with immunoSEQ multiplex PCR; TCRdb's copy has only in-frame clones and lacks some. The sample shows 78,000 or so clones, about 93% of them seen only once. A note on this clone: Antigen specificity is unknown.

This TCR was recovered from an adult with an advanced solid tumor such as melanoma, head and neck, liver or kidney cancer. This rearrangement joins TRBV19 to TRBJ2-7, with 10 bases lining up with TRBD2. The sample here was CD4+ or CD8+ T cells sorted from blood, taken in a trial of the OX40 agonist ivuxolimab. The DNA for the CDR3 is TGTGCCAGTAGTATAGCCGATAGCGGGAGGCCCTCCTACGAGCAGTACTTC. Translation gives CASSIADSGRPSYEQYF.